This record looks at one TCR beta chain sequence and its context. Its antigen is not identified. Unexposed donor CD4+ T cells date from 2011-2018, before the COVID-19 pandemic. Isolation of CD4+ T cells took place after approximately 11 days in culture. PBMCs were plated at fewer than 2.5 million per well in IL-2-containing medium. On days 3 and 7, cultures got half fresh IL-2 medium. There are 15 residues in the CDR3. Germline V gives CDR1 SGHRS, CDR2 YFSETQ. With V trimmed by 4 bases and J by 15 bases, 11 bases remained unmatched. This entry is derived from a study of CD4 T cells in relation to SARS-CoV-2 and coronaviruses. Study outcomes and limitations: Pre-pandemic and post-infection samples never came from the same donor. The cross-reactivity analysis covered only spike protein, not other viral proteins.

Data came from immunoSEQ multiplex PCR; TCRdb stores just in-frame clones and leaves some out. The sample holds 20,000 to 25,000 clones; around 66% are singletons and the top ten take about 11%. The receptor was isolated from a human donor in good health. This chain links TRBV5-1 with TRBJ2-1; 15 bases map to TRBD2. The sequenced sample consisted of CD4+ T cells from PBMCs, cultured in vitro. CDR3 sequence (DNA): TGCGCCAGCAGCCTGAATCCGGGACTAGCGGGAGGTTGGTTCTTC. This codes for CASSLNPGLAGGWFF.